The source of this T cell receptor (beta chain) is a study of shared clonotypes between healthy human individuals. TCRdb's copy holds only in-frame clones and misses some; the assay was immunoSEQ multiplex PCR. This table has under 700,000 clones, roughly 95% appearing once. The naive CD8 fraction comprised CD45RO-negative cells positively selected for CCR7 and excluded terminally differentiated effector memory CD45RA+ cells. This CDR3 comprises 16 residues. Trimming stripped 0 bases from V and 10 bases from J, with 18 bases between. Germline lookup yields CDR1 LNHDA and CDR2 SQIVND (reference sequence).

The TCR sequence derives from a woman in her thirties in good health. The gene calls are TRBV19 and TRBJ1-4, with a tentative D call TRBD1 (5 bases). The sample comprised naive CD8+ T cells sorted from blood. The CDR3 region has the DNA TGTGCCAGTAGTATAGATCGTGAGACGACCACAGGAAAACTGTTTTTT. Protein: CASSIDRETTTGKLFF.